The clone carrying this TCR beta chain was detected many times. Its target is not known. The V and J ends lost 6 bases and 3 bases respectively, with 12 bases between them. The CDR3 contains 13 residues. Amplification of TCR alpha and beta CDR3 regions from RNA used iRepertoire nested multiplex PCR. Tissue mRNA or PBMC total RNA, 100-400 ng, went into one-step reverse transcription and amplification. One entry per CDR3 protein results from TCRdb running MiXCR on the multiplex PCR reads. The data contain some 180,000 distinct CDR3 sequences, 30% to 40% of them seen just once; the ten biggest clones take up around 20%. This sample is drawn from a study of glioma-infiltrating T cells. Findings and limits, study-wide: Very few CDR3 sequences were shared between tissue and blood. Non-neoplastic patients had below-expected tissue-blood divergence, while all gliomas exceeded expectation.

The chain carries TRBV12-3 or TRBV12-4 and TRBJ2-7; tentatively, D is TRBD1 or TRBD2 (5 bases each). This clonotype originated in a human donor with low-grade glioma or glioblastoma, undergoing nonglioma brain surgery, or in good health (not recorded which). Material for sequencing was glioma tissue, nonneoplastic brain tissue, or PBMCs (not recorded which). The CDR3 nucleotides are TGTGCCAGCAGCCGGGACCGAAACTACGAGCAGTACTTC. Translated, it gives CASSRDRNYEQYF.